Each of the 19 T cell receptor beta chains below was sequenced from the same sample in a study of T-cell reconstitution after alpha-beta-depleted transplantation in children (dated by TCRdb to about 2016). The library was built by means of PCR. Sequencing took place on an Illumina HiSeq 2500. TCR libraries were prepared with molecular barcoding, using unique molecular identifiers to normalize TCRbeta repertoire quantification. The public reads were quality trimmed at Q25 with fastp and then assembled into clones with MiXCR by TCRdb, keeping productive beta chains. Rows with one shared CDR3 protein collapse into an entry with the most common genes and DNA. The sample has roughly 590,000 distinct CDR3 sequences on record, 16% of them singletons. The ten largest clones add up to approximately 1.1% of the sample. This material consisted of PBMCs from the stem cell graft donor, taken from the stem cell graft. All receptors come from a human donor who donated a stem cell graft to a child with acute myeloid leukemia.

This clonotype came up many times. The chain recombines TRBV20-1 with TRBJ2-2; D is possibly TRBD2 (5 bases). Germline CDR1 and CDR2: DFQATT and SNEGSKA (reference sequence). The germline V and J ends were trimmed by 3 bases and 3 bases, with 5 bases remaining between them. The CDR3 covers 12 residues. CDR3 region: CSARRDTGELFF. The CDR3 DNA is TGCAGTGCTAGGAGGGACACCGGGGAGCTGTTTTTT.

This clonotype has only a few counts. V and J are TRBV15 and TRBJ2-3; 11 bases are shared with TRBD1. V was pared by 1 base and J by 3 bases, with 3 bases of the junction left unmatched. Germline V gene sequence: CDR1 LNHNV, CDR2 YYDKDF (reference sequence). This CDR3 is built from 16 residues. This CDR3 is CATSRVRDRGTDTQYF. CDR3 DNA: TGTGCCACCAGCAGAGTGAGGGACAGGGGGACAGATACGCAGTATTTT. Filled out from reference TRBV15 and TRBJ2-3, the complete variable domain reads DAMVIQNPRYQVTQFGKPVTLSCSQTLNHNVMYWYQQKSSQAPKLLFHYYDKDFNNEADTPDNFQSRRPNTSFCFLDIRSPGLGDTAMYLCATSRVRDRGTDTQYFGPGTRLTVL.

The chain uses TRBV27 and TRBJ2-3; D is undetermined. Germline lookup yields CDR1 MNHEY and CDR2 SMNVEV (reference sequence). The CDR3 extends over 12 amino acids. Trimming stripped 5 bases from V and 4 bases from J, with 7 bases between. Here the CDR3 reads CASSKAPDTQYF. DNA of the CDR3: TGTGCCAGCAGTAAGGCCCCAGATACGCAGTATTTT.

This clonotype was picked up many times. The genes are TRBV20-1 and TRBJ2-7; D tentatively fits TRBD1 or TRBD2 (5 bases each). This CDR3 contains 13 residues. CDR1 is DFQATT, CDR2 SNEGSKA, per germline (reference sequence). The V and J ends lost 3 bases and 6 bases respectively, with 15 bases between them. The CDR3 reads CSARAGRYGEQYF. CDR3 bases: TGCAGTGCTAGGGCAGGGAGATATGGCGAGCAGTACTTC.

The chain has TRBV11-1 and TRBJ2-5; tentative D call: TRBD2 (5 bases). Germline CDR1 and CDR2: SGHAT and FQDESV (reference sequence). V was clipped by 6 bases and J by 3 bases, with 11 bases between them. The CDR3 spans 13 residues. This CDR3 is CASRKNGEETQYF. CDR3 in DNA: TGTGCCAGCAGAAAAAACGGGGAAGAGACCCAGTACTTC.

J is TRBJ2-2 and V is TRBV20-1; 10 bases map to TRBD2. The V gene end was trimmed by 6 bases and the J gene end by 4 bases; junction bases not matched to a gene: 5. The CDR3 loop spans 14 amino acids. CDR1 DFQATT and CDR2 SNEGSKA come from the germline V gene (reference sequence). The DNA for the CDR3 is TGCAGTGCACTAGGGACTAGCGTCACCGGGGAGCTGTTTTTT. Encoded protein: CSALGTSVTGELFF.

Notes on this clonotype: A read error may explain this, as a much larger clone is one base away. The gene calls are TRBV20-1 and TRBJ1-4, with D possibly being TRBD1 (5 bases). In germline, CDR1 is DFQATT, CDR2 SNEGSKA (reference sequence). This CDR3 region has 14 residues. CDR3 loop: CRAQGPATNEQLFF. In nucleotides, the CDR3 is TGCAGAGCGCAGGGTCCCGCAACTAATGAACAACTGTTTTTT.

This clonotype came up many times. The V and J genes are TRBV7-2 and TRBJ1-5, with TRBD1 as a possible D gene (5 bases). This CDR3 contains 15 residues. Trimming stripped 0 bases from V and 5 bases from J, with 11 bases between. Germline CDR1 and CDR2: SGHTA and FQGNSA. This CDR3 is CASSLATGTHQPQHF. The CDR3, as DNA: TGTGCCAGCAGCTTAGCAACGGGGACTCATCAGCCCCAGCATTTT.

This clonotype was counted at least ten times. The chain carries TRBV7-2 and TRBJ1-5, with D possibly TRBD1 on 6 matching bases. The CDR3 contains 14 residues. Germline assignment: CDR1 SGHTA and CDR2 FQGNSA. V gave up 5 bases and J gave up 2 bases, with 10 bases separating them. This chain's CDR3 is CASSQQGGNQPQHF. The CDR3 region has the DNA TGTGCCAGCAGCCAACAGGGCGGCAATCAGCCCCAGCATTTT. Full variable domain (remainder filled in from reference TRBV7-2 and TRBJ1-5): GAGVSQSPSNKVTEKGKDVELRCDPISGHTALYWYRQSLGQGLEFLIYFQGNSAPDKSGLPSDRFSAERTGGSVSTLTIQRTQQEDSAVYLCASSQQGGNQPQHFGDGTRLSIL.

This clonotype was picked up many times. The chain recombines TRBV20-1 with TRBJ1-2, with D possibly TRBD1 on 6 matching bases. Germline CDR1 and CDR2: DFQATT and SNEGSKA (reference sequence). The V gene lost 7 bases and the J gene lost 2 bases, with 8 bases spanning the gap. The CDR3 is 11 amino acids. The CDR3 sequence: CSGGANYGYTF. The CDR3 DNA reads as TGCAGTGGGGGGGCCAACTATGGCTACACCTTC.

This clonotype has only a few counts. The V gene is TRBV29-1, the J gene TRBJ2-6; D is possibly TRBD1 or TRBD2 (5 bases each). Trimming stripped 5 bases from V and 0 bases from J, with 8 bases between. The CDR3 is 14 residues long. Germline assignment: CDR1 SQVTM and CDR2 ANQGSEA. CDR3 DNA: TGCAGCGTTTCAGGGAGCTCTGGGGCCAACGTCCTGACTTTC. Translating gives CSVSGSSGANVLTF.

This clonotype was detected many times. This chain joins TRBV10-3 and TRBJ1-4; the D gene is possibly TRBD1 (6 bases). The germline V and J ends were trimmed by 9 bases and 2 bases, with 16 bases remaining between them. CDR3 size: 15 residues. In germline, CDR1 is ENHRY, CDR2 SYGVKD. The CDR3 sequence is CAIRGGAGTNEKLFF. The CDR3 DNA sequence: TGTGCCATAAGGGGGGGCGCCGGGACTAATGAAAAACTGTTTTTT.

The V and J genes are TRBV29-1 and TRBJ2-1, with D perhaps TRBD1 or TRBD2 (5 bases each). With 5 bases removed from V and 10 bases from J, the gap between germline ends came to 15 bases. Germline CDR1 SQVTM, CDR2 ANQGSEA. The CDR3 has 12 amino acids. The chain's CDR3 is CSVRTFEGEQFF. The CDR3 bases are TGCAGCGTTCGGACATTTGAGGGGGAGCAGTTCTTC.

Comments on this clonotype: A much more abundant neighbour one base away suggests this may be a read error. CDR3 coding DNA: TGTGCCAGCAGCTTCACCTCAGACTACCTTCGGAGGGAGCTGTTTTTT. Protein sequence: CASSFTSDYLRRELFF. V is TRBV7-2 and J is TRBJ2-2; maybe TRBD2 (5 bases). The ends were cut back, 3 bases at V and 9 bases at J, with 20 bases in the middle. This CDR3 spans 16 amino acids. Germline V gene sequence: CDR1 SGHTA, CDR2 FQGNSA.

This clonotype has a count of ten or more. V and J are TRBV29-1 and TRBJ2-3, with D maybe TRBD2 (6 bases). CDR3 length equals 16 residues. Germline assignment: CDR1 SQVTM and CDR2 ANQGSEA. V was clipped by 7 bases and J by 1 base, with 21 bases between them. CDR3: CSAAGQVLMGTDTQYF. The CDR3 nucleotides read TGCAGCGCTGCGGGGCAGGTATTGATGGGCACAGATACGCAGTATTTT.

This clonotype was observed a few times. The chain joins TRBV27 to TRBJ2-5; D ambiguous. The CDR3 runs to 14 residues. The V and J ends lost 0 bases and 3 bases respectively, with 8 bases between them. Germline CDR1 reads MNHEY; CDR2 reads SMNVEV (reference sequence). CDR3: CASSLSGLKETQYF. The DNA of the CDR3 is TGTGCCAGCAGTTTATCGGGCTTAAAAGAGACCCAGTACTTC.

This clonotype has a handful of counts. The chain has TRBV20-1 and TRBJ2-7, with D perhaps TRBD1 or TRBD2 (6 bases each). CDR1 and CDR2 (germline): DFQATT, SNEGSKA (reference sequence). Trimming removed 3 bases from V and 1 base from J, with 13 bases in between. The CDR3 spans 14 residues. In DNA, the CDR3 is TGCAGTGCTAGGGAGGGGGGCGCATCCTACGAGCAGTACTTC. This gives the protein CSAREGGASYEQYF.

This clonotype has just a few counts. The V and J genes are TRBV12-3 or TRBV12-4 and TRBJ1-3; D unresolved. The CDR3 is made up of 16 amino acids. Trimming removed 4 bases at V and 0 bases at J, with 13 bases between. The CDR3 sequence is CASSWSTGSSGNTIYF. As DNA, the CDR3 is TGTGCCAGCAGTTGGTCGACGGGGTCCTCTGGAAACACCATATATTTT.

This clonotype was seen many times. The V gene is TRBV6-5, the J gene TRBJ2-7; no clear D gene. Trimming took off 0 bases at V and 3 bases at J, with 9 bases between the two ends. The CDR3 runs to 14 residues. CDR1 is MNHEY, CDR2 SVGAGI, per germline. CDR3 bases: TGTGCCAGCAGTTACTCGAACTCCCGCTACGAGCAGTACTTC. Its translation: CASSYSNSRYEQYF.